The next 24 T cell receptor beta chains were all read from a single sample in a study of shared clonotypes between healthy human individuals. The protocol was immunoSEQ multiplex PCR, while the TCRdb copy is restricted to in-frame clones and leaves out a portion. The repertoire holds around 1.6 million clones, with approximately 98% as singletons. Material for sequencing was naive CD4+ T cells sorted from blood. The subset denotes: CD45RA+ positively selected. These receptors were collected from a man aged 30 to 39 in good health.

The rearrangement uses TRBV4-1 and TRBJ2-5; D might be TRBD1 or TRBD2, each matching 5 bases. The length of the CDR3 is 15 residues. CDR1 is MGHRA and CDR2 is YSYEKL in the germline V gene. With 1 base removed from V and 2 bases from J, the gap between germline ends came to 11 bases. The CDR3 sequence is CASSQGLWGQETQYF. The CDR3 bases are TGCGCCAGCAGCCAAGGTCTTTGGGGGCAAGAGACCCAGTACTTC.

Regarding this clone: Other DNA variants within this sample encode the same CDR3. This rearrangement joins TRBV2 to TRBJ1-5; TRBD1 matches at 9 bases. Per the germline V gene, CDR1 is SNHLY and CDR2 is FYNNEI. V dropped 4 bases and J dropped 5; count of bases not matched to a gene: 0. The CDR3 is 13 amino acids. The CDR3 spells CASSGTGDQPQHF. DNA for the CDR3: TGTGCCAGCAGTGGGACAGGGGATCAGCCCCAGCATTTT.

The CDR3 region has the DNA TGTGCCAGCAGTTACGACAGGAACACTGAAGCTTTCTTT. Translation: CASSYDRNTEAFF. This chain connects TRBV6-6 to TRBJ1-1; D might be TRBD1 (5 bases). Trimming cost V 2 bases and J 1 base, with 5 bases left between them. CDR1 MNHNY and CDR2 SVGAGI come from the germline V gene (reference sequence). The CDR3 consists of 13 residues.

The chain carries TRBV18 and TRBJ2-3; TRBD2 matches at 11 bases. The germline V gene encodes CDR1 KGHSH and CDR2 LQKENI. The CDR3 loop spans 17 amino acids. The junction had 8 bases not matched to a gene; V was cut back by 3 bases and J by 3 bases. CDR3 region: CASSPLLAGEGTDTQYF. The DNA for the CDR3 is TGTGCCAGCTCACCCTTACTAGCGGGAGAAGGAACAGATACGCAGTATTTT.

The V and J genes are TRBV28 and TRBJ2-7; 10 bases map to TRBD2. V trimming: 0 bases; J trimming: 3 bases; junction bases outside the gene matches: 5. The CDR3 runs to 16 residues. CDR1 MDHEN and CDR2 SYDVKM come from the germline V gene. CDR3 nucleotides: TGTGCCAGCAGTTTATGGCACCCTAGCGGGAGCTACGAGCAGTACTTC. It translates to CASSLWHPSGSYEQYF.

The chain carries TRBV18 and TRBJ2-7; 7 nucleotides align to TRBD1. V lost 7 bases to trimming and J lost 1 base; unmatched junction nucleotides: 13. This CDR3 is 16 amino acids long. CDR1 is KGHSH and CDR2 is LQKENI in the germline V gene. Here the CDR3 reads CASLPSTGPLSYEQYF. CDR3 DNA: TGTGCCAGCTTACCCTCGACAGGGCCTTTATCCTACGAGCAGTACTTC.

The gene calls are TRBV29-1 and TRBJ2-3; 7 nucleotides match TRBD2. This CDR3 comprises 14 residues. Germline V CDR1 and CDR2: SQVTM, ANQGSEA. Germline trimming cut 8 bases from V and 3 bases from J; bases unmatched to any gene: 11. In DNA, the CDR3 is TGCAGCTTTACTGGACTAGGGGTGACAGATACGCAGTATTTT. Translating it yields CSFTGLGVTDTQYF.

The genes are TRBV10-1 and TRBJ1-5, with TRBD1 as a possible D gene (5 bases). This CDR3 comprises 14 residues. V was shortened by 0 bases and J by 7 bases, with 10 bases between the two germline ends. CDR1 is WNHNN, CDR2 SYGVQD, per germline (reference sequence). The CDR3: CASSESRGGQPQHF. CDR3 in DNA: TGCGCCAGCAGTGAGTCGAGGGGCGGCCAGCCCCAGCATTTT.

The chain has TRBV5-1 and TRBJ1-5; D unresolved. CDR3 length: 14 residues. Trimming removed 4 bases at V and 0 bases at J, with 8 bases between. CDR1 is SGHRS and CDR2 is YFSETQ in the germline V gene. For the CDR3, the DNA is TGCGCCAGCAGCGAGTTTGGTAGCAATCAGCCCCAGCATTTT. Translating gives CASSEFGSNQPQHF.

This chain links TRBV28 with TRBJ2-7; D is uncertain. This CDR3 has 14 amino acids. CDR1 is MDHEN, CDR2 SYDVKM, per germline. V was clipped by 5 bases and J by 1 base, with 12 bases between them. For the CDR3, the DNA is TGTGCCAGCAGTCCCGACATGGCGTCCTACGAGCAGTACTTC. Protein: CASSPDMASYEQYF.

Points on this clone: This CDR3 is also generated by other DNA sequences in the sample. V usage is TRBV7-9 and J usage is TRBJ1-5; the match to TRBD1 covers 7 bases. Germline-derived CDR1 and CDR2 are SEHNR and FQNEAQ (reference sequence). The CDR3 has 13 amino acids. V dropped 6 bases and J dropped 4; count of bases not matched to a gene: 3. The CDR3 region is CASSSTGNQPQHF. The CDR3, as DNA: TGTGCCAGCAGTTCGACAGGGAATCAGCCCCAGCATTTT.

V gene TRBV11-2 combines with J gene TRBJ2-2, with a tentative D call TRBD1 (5 bases). V lost 5 bases, J lost 5 bases, and 9 bases lay in between. The CDR3 has 13 residues. CDR1 SGHAT and CDR2 FQNNGV come from the germline V gene. CDR3 coding DNA: TGTGCCAGCAGCATTTCAGGGACCGGGGAGCTGTTTTTT. It is translated as CASSISGTGELFF. Full variable domain (missing parts from reference TRBV11-2 and TRBJ2-2): EAGVAQSPRYKIIEKRQSVAFWCNPISGHATLYWYQQILGQGPKLLIQFQNNGVVDDSQLPKDRFSAERLKGVDSTLKIQPAKLEDSAVYLCASSISGTGELFFGEGSRLTVL.

The CDR3 nucleotides are TGTGCCAGTAGTATGATAGCGGGAGGGCTCACAGATACGCAGTATTTT. It encodes CASSMIAGGLTDTQYF. V and J are TRBV19 and TRBJ2-3, with 11 bases matching TRBD2. Germline V gene lookup returns CDR1 LNHDA and CDR2 SQIVND (reference sequence). This CDR3 has 16 amino acids. With V trimmed by 3 bases and J by 2 bases, 4 bases remained unmatched.

As concerns this clone: The same CDR3 also results from other DNA sequences found in this sample. J is TRBJ2-7 and V is TRBV7-2, with no clear D. V was cut by 5 bases and J by 0 bases, with 5 bases left in between. The CDR3 is 12 residues long. CDR1 and CDR2 (germline): SGHTA, FQGNSA. The CDR3 loop is CASSVSSYEQYF. The CDR3 DNA sequence: TGTGCCAGCAGCGTGAGCTCCTACGAGCAGTACTTC. The variable domain in full, with the rest retrieved from reference TRBV7-2 and TRBJ2-7, is GAGVSQSPSNKVTEKGKDVELRCDPISGHTALYWYRQSLGQGLEFLIYFQGNSAPDKSGLPSDRFSAERTGGSVSTLTIQRTQQEDSAVYLCASSVSSYEQYFGPGTRLTVT.

The V and J genes are TRBV28 and TRBJ1-3, with D maybe TRBD1 (5 bases). Germline lookup yields CDR1 MDHEN and CDR2 SYDVKM. The ends were cut back, 2 bases at V and 4 bases at J, with 15 bases in the middle. The CDR3 covers 16 residues. The CDR3 DNA sequence: TGTGCCAGCAGTTTACGCGCCGGGACCGCCGGAAACACCATATATTTT. It encodes CASSLRAGTAGNTIYF.

CDR3 DNA: TGTGCCAGCAGCTTGTTAGGCAGGGGATGGGGCACTGAAGCTTTCTTT. Translation gives CASSLLGRGWGTEAFF. The chain joins TRBV5-4 to TRBJ1-1; D is possibly TRBD1 (6 bases). The germline V gene encodes CDR1 SGHNT and CDR2 YYREEE (reference sequence). The CDR3 is 16 amino acids. Trimming removed 1 base at V and 4 bases at J, with 17 bases between.

V and J are TRBV11-2 and TRBJ2-1; 9 positions agree with TRBD2. J gave up 0 bases and V 3 bases, and 6 bases lay outside the gene matches. CDR1 is SGHAT and CDR2 is FQNNGV in the germline V gene. CDR3 length equals 17 residues. CDR3 protein: CASSFSSGIGSYNEQFF. CDR3 nucleotide sequence: TGTGCCAGCAGCTTCTCTAGCGGGATTGGCTCCTACAATGAGCAGTTCTTC.

The chain joins TRBV6-5 to TRBJ1-5; a weak D match, TRBD1 (6 bases). This CDR3 has 14 amino acids. Trimming cost V 2 bases and J 4 bases, with 9 bases left between them. CDR1 and CDR2 from the germline V gene are MNHEY and SVGAGI. CDR3 protein: CASSYEGHNQPQHF. The CDR3 DNA reads TGTGCCAGCAGTTACGAGGGACATAATCAGCCCCAGCATTTT.

The chain recombines TRBV4-1 with TRBJ2-7; D not certain. The V gene's germline CDR1 is MGHRA and CDR2 YSYEKL. V was trimmed by 4 bases and J by 2 bases, leaving 9 bases between them. This CDR3 has 13 residues. CDR3 nucleotides: TGCGCCAGCAGCCTGGCTACGGCCTACGAGCAGTACTTC. Translated, it gives CASSLATAYEQYF.

This sequence joins TRBV5-1 and TRBJ2-1, with D possibly matching TRBD2 (6 bases). CDR3 length equals 13 residues. V lost 3 bases to trimming and J lost 6 bases, with 10 bases between them. Per the germline V gene, CDR1 is SGHRS and CDR2 is YFSETQ. The CDR3 sequence: CASSWRDFNEQFF. The CDR3 nucleotides are TGCGCCAGCAGCTGGAGGGACTTCAATGAGCAGTTCTTC.

Concerning this clone itself: Other DNA sequences in the sample encode the same CDR3. The V and J genes are TRBV5-1 and TRBJ2-5, with TRBD1 identical over 11 bases. Trimming removed 0 bases from V and 5 bases from J; junction bases left unmatched: 3. The CDR3 sequence is 15 residues long. From germline, CDR1 is SGHRS and CDR2 YFSETQ. Here the CDR3 DNA reads TGCGCCAGCAGCTTGGGGACAGGGGGCGCTGAGACCCAGTACTTC. This encodes CASSLGTGGAETQYF.

The chain joins TRBV27 to TRBJ2-7; maybe TRBD2 (7 bases). The germline V gene has CDR1 MNHEY and CDR2 SMNVEV (reference sequence). V gave up 9 bases and J gave up 5 bases, with 17 bases separating them. The CDR3 has 13 residues. CDR3 DNA sequence: TGTGCCAGTTCAAGTCGGGGGGCGGACGAGCAGTACTTC. Translated: CASSSRGADEQYF.

The chain recombines TRBV6-1 with TRBJ1-2; 7 nucleotides match TRBD1. Germline lookup yields CDR1 MNHNS and CDR2 SASEGT. Trimming cost V 6 bases and J 6 bases; bases outside gene matches: 7. The CDR3 is 13 amino acids. The CDR3 region has the DNA TGTGCCAGCAGAGGAACCGGGACAGATGGCTACACCTTC. Protein: CASRGTGTDGYTF.

To note about this clone: The same CDR3 is also encoded by other DNA sequences in this sample. The chain carries TRBV20-1 and TRBJ2-3; possible D gene TRBD2, 6 bases. The CDR3 runs to 11 residues. Germline assignment: CDR1 DFQATT and CDR2 SNEGSKA (reference sequence). V lost 5 bases to trimming and J lost 6 bases, with 9 bases between them. The CDR3 reads CSAGRGDTQYF. CDR3 nucleotide sequence: TGCAGTGCTGGACGGGGGGATACGCAGTATTTT.